The source of this TCR beta chain is a study of T cells in Graves' hyperthyroidism and ophthalmopathy. TCR beta CDR3 region amplification was performed from RNA transcripts. A set of HTBI primers served as the primers for a first-round RT-PCR of the TCR CDR3. TCRdb called the multiplex PCR reads again in MiXCR, with one record for every CDR3 protein. The sample yields fewer than 250,000 distinct CDR3 sequences, approximately 17% seen once. Unmatched junction bases numbered 6, after V lost 1 base and J lost 3 bases. The CDR3 is 15 residues long. Per the germline V gene, CDR1 is LGHNA and CDR2 is YNFKEQ.

The receptor was isolated from a man in his fifties with Graves' hyperthyroidism. Material: blood. This sequence joins TRBV4-2 and TRBJ2-7, with TRBD2 identical over 7 bases. In DNA form, the CDR3 reads TGTGCCAGCAGCCAAGGAGCTAGCGGAAACTACGAGCAGTACTTC. This encodes CASSQGASGNYEQYF.